This T cell receptor (beta chain) was captured in a study of T cell responses to AZD1222 COVID-19 vaccine. Clones were sequenced by immunoSEQ multiplex PCR, and TCRdb holds only the in-frame ones, with some missing. Of about 75,000 clones listed, around 88% are singletons. Findings and caveats of the study: The study found Spike-specific TCR breadth and depth rose after two AZD1222 doses. The sample set comprised mostly white British donors with more females, and clonal diversity was possibly underestimated. Close to half of spike-specific TCRs reportedly recognize unmutated variant regions. Scientists sampled the repertoires only once the peak T cell response had passed.

Points on this clone: Its antigen is not identified.

This clonotype originated in an adult who received the MenACWY meningococcal vaccine as a control. This material consisted of peripheral blood, taken 28 days after the second dose of the MenACWY control vaccine.

The CDR3 spells CASGPYVSTGNEQFF. In nucleotides, the CDR3 is TGTGCCAGCGGCCCTTACGTCTCCACCGGCAATGAGCAGTTCTTC. The chain carries TRBV28 and TRBJ2-1, with D uncertain. The CDR3 totals 15 residues. Germline assignment: CDR1 MDHEN and CDR2 SYDVKM. The V gene lost 8 bases and the J gene lost 6 bases, with 20 bases spanning the gap.